This T cell receptor beta chain emerged from a study of T-cell memory formation after mild COVID-19. Libraries for TCRalpha and TCRbeta carried sample barcodes and unique molecular identifiers via 5'RACE. MiXCR, run by TCRdb on the 5' RACE reads, gives a single entry per CDR3 protein. Among about 560,000 distinct CDR3 sequences listed, 15% to 20% were seen once. CDR1 and CDR2 from the germline V gene are SGHNT and YYREEE (reference sequence). Trimming cost V 2 bases and J 4 bases; bases outside gene matches: 8. CDR3 size: 16 residues. V is TRBV5-4 and J is TRBJ2-1; 8 nucleotides align to TRBD1. The TCR sequence derives from an adult woman who had mild COVID-19 (a few samples of this study predate the infection). Cell type and time point are not known. The sequenced sample was PBMCs or a T cell subset sorted from them (not recorded which). The CDR3 region has the DNA TGTGCCAGCAGCTTTTCCTCGGGACAGGTGTACAATGAGCAGTTCTTC. Amino acids: CASSFSSGQVYNEQFF.